Given below is one T cell receptor beta chain in context. The data originate from a study of blood T cell repertoires in COVID-19. As for the study in general: Some COVID-19 samples were acute and others convalescent; all came from the United States, Italy and Spain. T cells, B-cell-depleted T cells, or PBMCs provided the cDNA or gDNA that served as material.

Authors' data handling: Cell counts per sample came from amplifying reference gene primers. Sequencing used immunoSEQ multiplex PCR; TCRdb keeps in-frame clones, though not all of them. V, J and clone size reflect that table, while D and trimming were determined from the DNA. The sample has fewer than 700,000 clones, roughly 89% seen once; the top ten hold around 8%. The V end was cut by 6 bases, the J end by 1 base, with 13 bases between. This CDR3 is 16 amino acids long. Germline V CDR1 and CDR2: MNHEY, SVGEGT. Seattle's cohort entered during active infection and was followed longitudinally. Input material: peripheral blood. The gene calls are TRBV6-2 or TRBV6-3 and TRBJ2-6; the D gene is possibly TRBD2 (5 bases). The sequence derives from a woman aged 45-65 years with COVID-19, enrolled during active disease. The CDR3: CASSARERSGANVLTF. The CDR3 bases are TGTGCCAGCAGCGCCCGGGAAAGATCTGGGGCCAACGTCCTGACTTTC.